This T cell receptor (beta chain) stems from a study of CXCR3-negative and CXCR3-positive naive CD8 T cells. Study-level points and caveats: TRBV-TRBJ usage was similar across naive CXCR3 subsets but distinct in memory cells. No difference in surface CD5 was seen between naive subsets, and TCR strength was inferred from TRB CDR3 properties.

Germline CDR1 is SGHDT and CDR2 is YYEEEE. This CDR3 contains 15 residues. UMI labels and 5' RACE were used to prepare the TRB cDNA libraries. Reanalyzing the 5' RACE reads, TCRdb keeps one entry per CDR3 protein, without DNA. The sample holds fewer than 9,500 distinct CDR3 sequences. On this clonotype: No antigen is known for it.

The rearrangement links TRBV5-6 to TRBJ1-1. The sample taken for sequencing was naive CXCR3- CD8+ T cells from blood. Subset described: CD45RO-CCR7+CD27+CD95- naive CD8+ T cells lacking CXCR3 (TNR3-). This receptor was identified in a human donor in good health. Some clones in this sample may be carry-over from other donors' samples. The CDR3 sequence: CASSLGGILNTEAFF.